The 22 T cell receptor beta chains presented below share a single source sample, sequenced in a study of cytomegalovirus exposure and HLA in healthy donors. The PCR used 60 Vbeta and 13 Jbeta primers. The assay was immunoSEQ multiplex PCR, and TCRdb's table has in-frame clones only and misses some. The data contain 200,000 or so clones, around four fifths of them singletons. Sequencing input: PBMCs. These receptors were obtained from a woman aged 45-65 years in good health and CMV-seropositive.

This chain links TRBV10-3 with TRBJ1-5; no clear D. CDR3 length: 13 residues. The V end lost 0 bases, the J end lost 5 bases, and 5 bases lay between the germline ends. Germline V lookup: CDR1 ENHRY, CDR2 SYGVKD. CDR3 nucleotide sequence: TGTGCCATCAGTGAGTCGGGAGATCAGCCCCAGCATTTT. Protein sequence: CAISESGDQPQHF.

This chain joins TRBV4-3 and TRBJ2-7, with 10 bases fitting TRBD2. There are 16 residues in the CDR3. Germline V lookup: CDR1 LGHNA, CDR2 YSLEER. Unmatched junction bases numbered 5, after V lost 0 bases and J lost 3 bases. This CDR3 is CASSQDRTSGGYEQYF. The CDR3 DNA follows: TGCGCCAGCAGCCAAGATCGGACTAGCGGCGGCTACGAGCAGTACTTC.

The J gene is TRBJ1-2, the V gene TRBV9; 8 bases are shared with TRBD1. The trim removed 3 bases at V and 6 bases at J, leaving 4 bases unmatched. CDR1 and CDR2 (germline): SGDLS, YYNGEE. This CDR3 spans 13 amino acids. The CDR3 reads CASSATGGDGYTF. The CDR3 nucleotides read TGTGCCAGCAGCGCAACAGGGGGGGATGGCTACACCTTC. Drawing the rest from reference TRBV9 and TRBJ1-2, the complete variable domain is DSGVTQTPKHLITATGQRVTLRCSPRSGDLSVYWYQQSLDQGLQFLIQYYNGEERAKGNILERFSAQQFPDLHSELNLSSLELGDSALYFCASSATGGDGYTFGSGTRLTVV.

In its sample, this clone was seen a few times. This rearrangement joins TRBV7-3 to TRBJ2-2; no firm D call. Trimming shortened V by 6 bases and J by 5 bases, and 7 bases separated the two germline ends. In germline, CDR1 is SGHTA, CDR2 FQGTGA. This CDR3 is built from 12 residues. Written as DNA, the CDR3 is TGTGCCAGCAGTTATATAACCGGGGAGCTGTTTTTT. This encodes CASSYITGELFF.

This chain links TRBV28 with TRBJ2-7, with D possibly TRBD1 on 6 matching bases. Germline values: CDR1 MDHEN, CDR2 SYDVKM. The V and J ends lost 1 base and 4 bases respectively, with 8 bases between them. The length of the CDR3 is 13 residues. The CDR3 spells CASSLSGEYEQYF. The CDR3 DNA reads as TGTGCCAGCAGTTTATCAGGGGAGTACGAGCAGTACTTC.

The chain combines TRBV28 with TRBJ2-7, with a possible D match to TRBD2 (6 bases). CDR3 length: 15 residues. Trimming cost V 2 bases and J 6 bases, with 17 bases left between them. Germline loops: CDR1 MDHEN, CDR2 SYDVKM. The CDR3 here is CASSLNGGNSGEQYF. The CDR3 nucleotides are TGTGCCAGCAGTTTAAACGGTGGAAATAGCGGCGAGCAGTACTTC.

The rearrangement uses TRBV14 and TRBJ2-7, with 9 bases matching TRBD2. V dropped 7 bases and J dropped 4; count of bases not matched to a gene: 8. Germline-derived CDR1 and CDR2 are SGHDN and FVKESK. CDR3 length equals 14 residues. CDR3 nucleotides: TGTGCCAGCAAACCTAGCGGGGTGCCTTACGAGCAGTACTTC. Translated: CASKPSGVPYEQYF.

Notes on this clone: Other DNA sequences of this sample code for an identical CDR3. The chain combines TRBV5-4 with TRBJ2-7; 9 bases match TRBD1. Germline CDR1 is SGHNT and CDR2 is YYREEE (reference sequence). Trimming removed 0 bases from V and 7 bases from J; junction bases left unmatched: 8. This CDR3 spans 15 amino acids. The CDR3 nucleotides read TGTGCCAGCAGCTTGGCCGGGACAGGGTTATATGAGCAGTACTTC. It codes for CASSLAGTGLYEQYF.

The V gene is TRBV5-6, the J gene TRBJ1-2, with TRBD1 identical over 11 bases. The CDR3 extends over 15 amino acids. Losses at the gene ends were 1 base for V and 5 bases for J; bases not matched to a gene: 4. CDR1 is SGHDT and CDR2 is YYEEEE in the germline V gene. CDR3 bases: TGTGCCAGCAGCTTGAAGGGGACAGGGGGATATGGCTACACCTTC. Protein sequence: CASSLKGTGGYGYTF.

The chain is built from TRBV15 and TRBJ2-3, with D possibly matching TRBD2 (6 bases). This CDR3 is 14 amino acids long. The germline gives CDR1 LNHNV, CDR2 YYDKDF (reference sequence). V lost 6 bases, J lost 0 bases, and 10 bases lay in between. The CDR3 bases are TGTGCCACCAGGGGCGGGGCCAGCACAGATACGCAGTATTTT. Translated: CATRGGASTDTQYF. Variable domain in full (rest from reference TRBV15 and TRBJ2-3): DAMVIQNPRYQVTQFGKPVTLSCSQTLNHNVMYWYQQKSSQAPKLLFHYYDKDFNNEADTPDNFQSRRPNTSFCFLDIRSPGLGDTAMYLCATRGGASTDTQYFGPGTRLTVL.

The CDR3 sequence: CASSLDTGGNTEAFF. The CDR3 region has the DNA TGCGCCAGCAGCTTGGACACAGGGGGGAACACTGAAGCTTTCTTT. V and J are TRBV5-1 and TRBJ1-1; TRBD1 aligns across 8 bases. V trimming: 0 bases; J trimming: 1 base; junction bases outside the gene matches: 2. The germline V gene encodes CDR1 SGHRS and CDR2 YFSETQ. The CDR3 contains 15 residues.

The chain couples TRBV5-6 to TRBJ2-1, with D possibly being TRBD1 (5 bases). CDR3 length: 15 residues. Trimming took off 6 bases at V and 7 bases at J, with 20 bases between the two ends. The germline V gene has CDR1 SGHDT and CDR2 YYEEEE. The DNA of the CDR3 is TGTGCCAGCACCCCCCGGGTGAGACAGCCAAATGAGCAGTTCTTC. The encoded protein is CASTPRVRQPNEQFF.

CDR3 sequence (DNA): TGTGCCAGTAGTATAGTCAGGGCTAGCGGGGATTTCTACAATGAGCAGTTCTTC. Translation gives CASSIVRASGDFYNEQFF. V and J are TRBV19 and TRBJ2-1, with 9 bases aligning to TRBD2. Unmatched junction bases numbered 10, after V lost 1 base and J lost 3 bases. Germline assignment: CDR1 LNHDA and CDR2 SQIVND (reference sequence). This CDR3 contains 18 residues.

The chain is built from TRBV6-6 and TRBJ2-6; D is unresolved. From germline, CDR1 is MNHNY and CDR2 SVGAGI (reference sequence). CDR3 length: 15 residues. V was trimmed by 4 bases and J by 0 bases, leaving 7 bases between them. CDR3 residues: CASSLRNSGANVLTF. The CDR3, as DNA: TGTGCCAGCAGTTTGCGGAACTCTGGGGCCAACGTCCTGACTTTC.

This rearrangement joins TRBV19 to TRBJ2-3; 10 bases are a match to TRBD2. The CDR3 contains 15 residues. Germline V gene sequence: CDR1 LNHDA, CDR2 SQIVND (reference sequence). After removal of 3 bases from V and 5 bases from J, the junction contained 5 bases not matched to a gene. As DNA, the CDR3 is TGTGCCAGTAGTATCTGGAGCGGGGGGGGAGATACGCAGTATTTT. Translation gives CASSIWSGGGDTQYF.

As for this clone: Sequence at one end of the junction differs from germline and may be a read error. This sample includes further DNA sequences coding for the same CDR3. The chain has TRBV7-9 and TRBJ1-2, with a possible D match to TRBD1 (5 bases). The length of the CDR3 is 14 residues. Germline V gene sequence: CDR1 SEHNR, CDR2 FQNEAQ (reference sequence). CDR3 region: CASSVAGPDYGYTF. CDR3 sequence (DNA): TGTGCCAGCAGCGTTGCGGGACCGGACTATGGCTATACCTTC.

In its sample, this clone was seen once. This chain joins TRBV6-5 and TRBJ1-1; TRBD1 matches 8 bases. V shed 5 bases and J 4 bases; nucleotides not matched to a gene: 6. The CDR3 totals 14 residues. From germline, CDR1 is MNHEY and CDR2 SVGAGI. The CDR3 coding sequence is TGTGCCAGCAGTCTCCTGACAGGGGTCACTGAAGCTTTCTTT. It is translated as CASSLLTGVTEAFF.

CDR3 sequence (DNA): TGCGCCAGCAGCCAAGATCCTAGCTCCTACGAGCAGTACTTC. Amino acids: CASSQDPSSYEQYF. This chain joins TRBV4-1 and TRBJ2-7, with no clear D. In germline, CDR1 is MGHRA, CDR2 YSYEKL. CDR3 length: 14 residues. V was trimmed by 0 bases and J by 0 bases, leaving 6 bases between them.

The CDR3 loop is CASSLQGGGQPQHF. CDR3 nucleotide sequence: TGCGCCAGCAGCTTACAGGGCGGCGGTCAGCCCCAGCATTTT. The gene calls are TRBV5-1 and TRBJ1-5; D might be TRBD1 (6 bases). The CDR3 totals 14 residues. Between the trimmed V and J ends, which lost 2 bases and 6 bases, there was a span of 12 bases. Germline CDR1 reads SGHRS; CDR2 reads YFSETQ.

This clone was counted once. Other DNA sequences within the sample encode an identical CDR3. The chain carries TRBV7-3 and TRBJ2-2; weak D call: TRBD2 (5 bases). The CDR3 length is 14 residues. Trimming left V 5 bases short and J 8 bases short, with 15 bases between. Germline lookup yields CDR1 SGHTA and CDR2 FQGTGA. The CDR3 protein is CASSHTGGSGELFF. The CDR3 DNA sequence: TGTGCCAGCAGCCATACGGGCGGGTCGGGGGAGCTGTTTTTT. Combining the CDR3 with reference TRBV7-3 and TRBJ2-2 gives the whole variable domain GAGVSQTPSNKVTEKGKYVELRCDPISGHTALYWYRQSLGQGPEFLIYFQGTGAADDSGLPNDRFFAVRPEGSVSTLKIQRTERGDSAVYLCASSHTGGSGELFFGEGSRLTVL.

The chain joins TRBV6-5 to TRBJ1-2, with 8 bases matching TRBD1. The junction had 2 bases not matched to a gene; V was cut back by 2 bases and J by 6 bases. The CDR3 contains 13 residues. Looked up from germline, CDR1 is MNHEY and CDR2 is SVGAGI. The chain's CDR3 is CASSYDRGHGYTF. The CDR3 DNA reads TGTGCCAGCAGTTACGACAGGGGACATGGCTACACCTTC.

The chain uses TRBV19 and TRBJ2-5; 7 positions match TRBD1. Germline assignment: CDR1 LNHDA and CDR2 SQIVND (reference sequence). Losses at the gene ends were 7 bases for V and 1 base for J; bases not matched to a gene: 3. CDR3 length: 13 amino acids. In nucleotides, the CDR3 is TGTGCCAGTACCGGGACAGCCCAAGAGACCCAGTACTTC. This sequence encodes CASTGTAQETQYF.